The 23 T cell receptor beta chains reported below all come from one sample, sequenced in a study of blood T cell repertoires in COVID-19. The protocol was immunoSEQ multiplex PCR, while the TCRdb copy is restricted to in-frame clones and leaves out a portion. The sample comprises 240,000 or so clones, approximately 86% of which are singletons, and just over 3% rests with the top ten. The sequencing input was peripheral blood. Source of these receptors: a woman aged 25-40 years who had recovered from COVID-19.

The V and J genes are TRBV5-1 and TRBJ2-3, with 7 nucleotides matching TRBD2. The CDR3 has 15 residues. V lost 3 bases to trimming and J lost 2 bases; unmatched junction nucleotides: 6. Germline CDR1 is SGHRS and CDR2 is YFSETQ. DNA for the CDR3: TGCGCCAGCAGCTCCCTTGGGGGGGTCACAGATACGCAGTATTTT. It yields the protein CASSSLGGVTDTQYF.

The rearrangement links TRBV28 to TRBJ1-2; D perhaps matches TRBD1 (5 bases). Germline V CDR1 and CDR2: MDHEN, SYDVKM. The V gene lost 6 bases and the J gene lost 8 bases, with 31 bases spanning the gap. The CDR3 consists of 18 residues. CDR3 loop: CASSVTGYERRGPRGYTF. The CDR3 coding sequence is TGTGCCAGCAGCGTTACAGGTTATGAAAGGCGGGGTCCCAGAGGCTACACCTTC.

CDR3 sequence reads: CASSVGAGGNYGYTF. CDR3 DNA sequence: TGTGCCAGCAGCGTAGGGGCAGGGGGTAACTATGGCTACACCTTC. J is TRBJ1-2 and V is TRBV9; 7 bases are shared with TRBD1. J lost 1 base, V lost 0 bases, and 3 bases had no gene match. There are 15 residues in the CDR3. The germline CDR1 and CDR2 sequences are SGDLS and YYNGEE.

This rearrangement joins TRBV5-6 to TRBJ2-1, with D maybe TRBD2 (6 bases). The V end was cut by 3 bases, the J end by 7 bases, with 23 bases between. The length of the CDR3 is 17 residues. Germline V gene lookup returns CDR1 SGHDT and CDR2 YYEEEE. The CDR3 loop reads CASSSLPKRAGGNEQFF. CDR3 coding DNA: TGTGCCAGCAGCTCCCTGCCGAAGCGGGCCGGTGGTAATGAGCAGTTCTTC.

The table lists this clone with a count of one. The rearrangement uses TRBV4-2 and TRBJ1-1; no definite D call. Germline lookup yields CDR1 LGHNA and CDR2 YNFKEQ. V lost 6 bases and J 0 bases, leaving 14 bases between the germline ends. This CDR3 is built from 15 residues. CDR3 sequence (DNA): TGTGCCAGCAGTCCCAAACTCCTATTGAACACTGAAGCTTTCTTT. Its translation: CASSPKLLLNTEAFF.

J is TRBJ1-2 and V is TRBV7-6; a possible D gene is TRBD1 (6 bases). The CDR3 spans 15 residues. V dropped 5 bases and J dropped 3 bases, with 16 bases sitting between them. Germline CDR1 and CDR2: SGHVS and FNYEAQ. CDR3 sequence: CASSPDLTGHYGYTF. The CDR3 DNA reads as TGTGCCAGCAGCCCAGACCTGACAGGCCACTATGGCTACACCTTC.

This clone is a singleton in its sample. The chain is built from TRBV3-1 (or the pseudogene TRBV3-2) and TRBJ1-3; D call uncertain. V was clipped by 0 bases and J by 5 bases, with 17 bases between them. This CDR3 comprises 17 residues. Germline V gene sequence: CDR1 LGHDT, CDR2 YNNKEL (reference sequence). The chain's CDR3 is CASSQEVTGRVRNTIYF. The DNA of the CDR3 is TGTGCCAGCAGCCAAGAAGTAACCGGGAGGGTCCGAAACACCATATATTTT.

V gene TRBV4-1 combines with J gene TRBJ1-6, with a tentative D call TRBD1 (5 bases). The germline CDR1 and CDR2 sequences are MGHRA and YSYEKL. V was shortened by 4 bases and J by 8 bases, with 15 bases between the two germline ends. This CDR3 is 15 amino acids long. The chain's CDR3 is CASSPEPGGDSPLHF. DNA of the CDR3: TGCGCCAGCAGCCCCGAGCCCGGGGGTGATTCACCCCTCCACTTT.

This chain joins TRBV3-1 (or the pseudogene TRBV3-2) and TRBJ2-7; tentatively, D is TRBD2 (6 bases). Germline loops: CDR1 LGHDT, CDR2 YNNKEL (reference sequence). The CDR3 loop spans 12 amino acids. V shed 6 bases and J shed 6 bases, with 12 bases lying between them. The CDR3 DNA follows: TGTGCCAGCAGTCGGGGGATCAGCGAGCAGTACTTC. Its translation: CASSRGISEQYF.

The chain employs TRBV4-3 and TRBJ2-3, with TRBD2 matching over 10 bases. The CDR3 totals 18 residues. J lost 2 bases, V lost 1 base, and 9 bases had no gene match. Germline V lookup: CDR1 LGHNA, CDR2 YSLEER. As DNA, the CDR3 is TGCGCCAGCAGCCAAGCCCCTAGCGGGGGTACATCCACAGATACGCAGTATTTT. Translating gives CASSQAPSGGTSTDTQYF.

This rearrangement joins TRBV18 to TRBJ1-5, with TRBD1 as a possible D gene (6 bases). V was pared by 1 base and J by 7 bases, with 14 bases between. The CDR3 consists of 15 residues. Germline-derived CDR1 and CDR2 are KGHSH and LQKENI. CDR3 coding DNA: TGTGCCAGCTCACCACTCCACAGGGATTTCCAGCCCCAGCATTTT. Residues: CASSPLHRDFQPQHF.

The chain recombines TRBV14 with TRBJ2-5, with D possibly matching TRBD2 (7 bases). The CDR3 runs to 18 residues. V lost 8 bases and J lost 5, with 30 bases in between. Per the germline V gene, CDR1 is SGHDN and CDR2 is FVKESK. The CDR3 DNA reads TGTGCCAGCGCCTCCGCGCCCGGCGGGGGCCATTGGGGGGAGACCCAGTACTTC. Protein product: CASASAPGGGHWGETQYF.

The chain uses TRBV5-5 and TRBJ1-1; no firm D call. V was pared by 6 bases and J by 8 bases, with 20 bases between. This CDR3 is 14 amino acids long. From germline, CDR1 is SGHKS and CDR2 YYEKEE (reference sequence). CDR3 sequence reads: CASIVAPGFYEAFF. In DNA form, the CDR3 reads TGTGCCAGCATTGTGGCGCCAGGTTTTTACGAAGCTTTCTTT.

The gene calls are TRBV29-1 and TRBJ2-5, with 7 nucleotides matching TRBD2. The CDR3 covers 14 residues. Germline V CDR1 and CDR2: SQVTM, ANQGSEA. V shed 7 bases, J shed 1 base, and the junction held 9 bases outside the gene matches. CDR3 residues: CSARGEGSQETQYF. The CDR3 DNA reads as TGCAGCGCCCGCGGGGAGGGCAGCCAAGAGACCCAGTACTTC.

The chain couples TRBV7-8 to TRBJ1-1; 9 bases map to TRBD1. In germline, CDR1 is SGHVS, CDR2 FQNEAQ. With V trimmed by 5 bases and J by 3 bases, 4 bases remained unmatched. This CDR3 is built from 14 residues. CDR3 region: CASSLRTGDTEAFF. In DNA, the CDR3 is TGTGCCAGCAGCCTGAGGACAGGGGACACTGAAGCTTTCTTT.

The chain recombines TRBV4-1 with TRBJ1-2; D perhaps matches TRBD1 (6 bases). Trimming removed 7 bases at V and 8 bases at J, with 14 bases between. The CDR3 consists of 12 residues. The V gene's germline CDR1 is MGHRA and CDR2 YSYEKL. CDR3 nucleotide sequence: TGCGCCAGCATAAGGGGGAAACGGGGCTACACCTTC. This translates into CASIRGKRGYTF.

The table lists this clone with many counts. The rearrangement uses TRBV7-6 and TRBJ2-2; the D gene is possibly TRBD1 (5 bases). Germline-derived CDR1 and CDR2 are SGHVS and FNYEAQ. CDR3 length equals 16 residues. Trimming shortened V by 2 bases and J by 8 bases, and 18 bases separated the two germline ends. As DNA, the CDR3 is TGTGCCAGCAGCTTACGACAGAGCCCCCGACGGGGGGAGCTGTTTTTT. It is translated as CASSLRQSPRRGELFF.

The rearrangement uses TRBV4-1 and TRBJ1-1; TRBD1 aligns across 7 bases. Unmatched junction bases numbered 11, after V lost 3 bases and J lost 10 bases. CDR1 MGHRA and CDR2 YSYEKL come from the germline V gene. CDR3 length equals 14 residues. The DNA for the CDR3 is TGCGCCAGCAGCCATACCGGGACAGTCGAAGGAGCTTTCTTT. This translates into CASSHTGTVEGAFF.

The CDR3 nucleotides are TGTGCCAGCAGTCCAGGGACTACAGGGGGCGGCTATGGCTACACCTTC. It encodes CASSPGTTGGGYGYTF. J is TRBJ1-2 and V is TRBV3-1 (or the pseudogene TRBV3-2); 9 nucleotides agree with TRBD1. Unmatched junction bases numbered 12, after V lost 6 bases and J lost 4 bases. This CDR3 contains 16 residues. Germline assignment: CDR1 LGHDT and CDR2 YNNKEL (reference sequence).

The V and J genes are TRBV24-1 and TRBJ2-3, with TRBD1 identical over 9 bases. V was pared by 4 bases and J by 0 bases, with 4 bases of the junction left unmatched. The CDR3 spans 16 residues. Germline assignment: CDR1 KGHDR and CDR2 SFDVKD. CDR3 DNA: TGTGCCACCAGTGACATACAGGGGGCGAGCACAGATACGCAGTATTTT. Its protein product is CATSDIQGASTDTQYF.

This clone was seen a few times. The genes are TRBV19 and TRBJ2-2; 8 bases match TRBD2. V was clipped by 6 bases and J by 6 bases; unmatched bases: 6. CDR3 length: 14 residues. Germline assignment: CDR1 LNHDA and CDR2 SQIVND (reference sequence). The CDR3 sequence: CASRPGLGAGELFF. The CDR3 nucleotides are TGTGCCAGTAGGCCGGGACTAGGTGCCGGGGAGCTGTTTTTT.

J is TRBJ2-5 and V is TRBV7-2; 8 bases agree with TRBD2. The CDR3 covers 15 residues. Trimming cost V 8 bases and J 2 bases; bases outside gene matches: 10. Germline values: CDR1 SGHTA, CDR2 FQGNSA. Written as DNA, the CDR3 is TGTGCCAGCCACCCGGGGGGGGCCCTTCAAGAGACCCAGTACTTC. This codes for CASHPGGALQETQYF. Based on the CDR3 plus reference TRBV7-2 and TRBJ2-5, the full variable domain is GAGVSQSPSNKVTEKGKDVELRCDPISGHTALYWYRQSLGQGLEFLIYFQGNSAPDKSGLPSDRFSAERTGGSVSTLTIQRTQQEDSAVYLCASHPGGALQETQYFGPGTRLLVL.

The chain employs TRBV21-1 and TRBJ2-2; TRBD2 reflects the table's D call only, with no check against the DNA. TRBV21-1 is designated a pseudogene. This CDR3 is 15 amino acids long. CDR3 bases: TGTGCCAGCAGCAAAAGGAGGACGAACACCGGGGAGCTGTTTTTT. Protein product: CASSKRRTNTGELFF.